This TCR beta chain was identified in a study of OX40 agonist ivuxolimab in advanced cancers. Across the study: Among those enrolled, mean age was around 55 years (range roughly 20 to 85) and 70% to 85% were male. The eligibility criteria allowed prior anti-PD-1, anti-PD-L1 or anti-CTLA-4 therapy, and 30% to 40% had some.

Only in-frame clones appear in the TCRdb table, and some are missing; sequencing was by immunoSEQ multiplex PCR. This table has 13,000 or so clones, 80% appearing once. The source material was CD4+ or CD8+ T cells sorted from blood, sampled in a trial of the OX40 agonist ivuxolimab. This TCR was sampled from an adult with an advanced solid tumor such as melanoma, head and neck, liver or kidney cancer.

This CDR3 is CASSPLAGADTQYF. CDR3 coding DNA: TGTGCCAGCAGTCCACTAGCGGGAGCAGATACGCAGTATTTT. The chain links TRBV6-5 to TRBJ2-3, with 11 bases that match TRBD2. Germline assignment: CDR1 MNHEY and CDR2 SVGAGI. There are 14 residues in the CDR3. Trimming at V came to 5 bases and at J to 4 bases, leaving 2 bases not matched to a gene.